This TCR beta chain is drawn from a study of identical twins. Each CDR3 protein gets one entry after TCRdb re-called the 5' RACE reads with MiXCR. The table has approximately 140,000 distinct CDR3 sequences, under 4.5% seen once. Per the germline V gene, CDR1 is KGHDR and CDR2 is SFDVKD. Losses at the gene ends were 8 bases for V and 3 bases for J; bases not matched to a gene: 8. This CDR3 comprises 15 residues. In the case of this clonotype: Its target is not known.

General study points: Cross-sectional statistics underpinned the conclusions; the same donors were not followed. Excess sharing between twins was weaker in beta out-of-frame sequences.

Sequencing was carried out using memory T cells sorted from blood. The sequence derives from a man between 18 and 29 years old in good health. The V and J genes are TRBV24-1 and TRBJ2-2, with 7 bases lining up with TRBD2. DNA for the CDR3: TGTGCCACCAAAAGCGGGGCCGGGGACACCGGGGAGCTGTTTTTT. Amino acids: CATKSGAGDTGELFF.